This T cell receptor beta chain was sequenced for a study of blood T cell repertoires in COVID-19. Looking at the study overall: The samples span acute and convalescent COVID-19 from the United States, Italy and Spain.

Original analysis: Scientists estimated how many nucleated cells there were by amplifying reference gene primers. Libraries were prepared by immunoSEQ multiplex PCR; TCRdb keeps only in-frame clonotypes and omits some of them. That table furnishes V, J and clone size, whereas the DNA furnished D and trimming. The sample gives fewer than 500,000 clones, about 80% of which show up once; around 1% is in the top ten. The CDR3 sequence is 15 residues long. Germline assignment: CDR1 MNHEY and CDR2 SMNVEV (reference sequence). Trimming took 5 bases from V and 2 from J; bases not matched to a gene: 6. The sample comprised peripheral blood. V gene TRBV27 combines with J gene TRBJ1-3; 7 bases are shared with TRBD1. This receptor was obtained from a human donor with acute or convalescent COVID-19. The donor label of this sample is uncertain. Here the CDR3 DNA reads TGTGCCAGCAGTAGATCCAGGGGGACTGGAAACACCATATATTTT. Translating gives CASSRSRGTGNTIYF.